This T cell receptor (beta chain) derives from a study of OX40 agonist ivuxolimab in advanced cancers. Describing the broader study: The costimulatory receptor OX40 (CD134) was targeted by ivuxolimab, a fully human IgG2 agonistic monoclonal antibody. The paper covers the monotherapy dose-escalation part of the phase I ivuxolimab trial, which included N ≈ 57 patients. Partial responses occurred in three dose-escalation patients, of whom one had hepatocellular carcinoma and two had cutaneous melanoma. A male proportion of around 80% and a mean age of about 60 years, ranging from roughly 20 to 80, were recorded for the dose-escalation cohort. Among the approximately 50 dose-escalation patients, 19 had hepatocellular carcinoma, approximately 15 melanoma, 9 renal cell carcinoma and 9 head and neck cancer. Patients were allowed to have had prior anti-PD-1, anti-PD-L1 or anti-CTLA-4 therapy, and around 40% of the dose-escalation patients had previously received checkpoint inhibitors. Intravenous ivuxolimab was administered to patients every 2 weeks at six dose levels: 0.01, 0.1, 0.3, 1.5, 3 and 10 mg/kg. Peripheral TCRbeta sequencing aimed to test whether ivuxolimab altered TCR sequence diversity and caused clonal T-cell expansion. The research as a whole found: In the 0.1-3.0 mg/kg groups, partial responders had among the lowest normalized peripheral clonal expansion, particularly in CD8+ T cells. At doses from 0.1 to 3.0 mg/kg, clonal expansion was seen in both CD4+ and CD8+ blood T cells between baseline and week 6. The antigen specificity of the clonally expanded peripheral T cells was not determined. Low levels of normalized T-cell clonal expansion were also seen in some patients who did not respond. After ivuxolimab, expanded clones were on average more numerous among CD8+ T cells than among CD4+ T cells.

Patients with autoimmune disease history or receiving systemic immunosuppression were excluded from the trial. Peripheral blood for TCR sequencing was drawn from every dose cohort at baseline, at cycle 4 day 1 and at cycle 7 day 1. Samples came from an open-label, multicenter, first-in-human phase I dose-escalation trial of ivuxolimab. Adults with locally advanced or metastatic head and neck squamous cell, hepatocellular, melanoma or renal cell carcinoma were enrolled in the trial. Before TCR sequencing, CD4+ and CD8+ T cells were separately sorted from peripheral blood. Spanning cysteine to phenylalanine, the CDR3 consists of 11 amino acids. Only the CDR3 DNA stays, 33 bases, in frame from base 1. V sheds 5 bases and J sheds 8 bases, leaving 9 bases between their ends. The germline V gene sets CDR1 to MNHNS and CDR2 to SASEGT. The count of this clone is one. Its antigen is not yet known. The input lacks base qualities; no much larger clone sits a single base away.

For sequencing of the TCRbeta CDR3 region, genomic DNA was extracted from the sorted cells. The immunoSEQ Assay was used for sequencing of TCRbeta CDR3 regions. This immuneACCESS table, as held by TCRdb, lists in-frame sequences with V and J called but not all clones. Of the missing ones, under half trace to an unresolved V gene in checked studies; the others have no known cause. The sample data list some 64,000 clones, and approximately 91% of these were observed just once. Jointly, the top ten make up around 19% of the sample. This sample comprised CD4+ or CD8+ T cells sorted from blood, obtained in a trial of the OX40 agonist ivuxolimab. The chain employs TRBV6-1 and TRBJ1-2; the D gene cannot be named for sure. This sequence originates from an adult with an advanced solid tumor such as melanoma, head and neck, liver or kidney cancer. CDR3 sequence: CASSPGVGYTF. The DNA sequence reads TGTGCCAGCAGTCCAGGAGTAGGCTACACCTTC.